This T cell receptor (beta chain) comes out of a study of blood T cell repertoires in COVID-19. In the original processing: Reference gene primer amplification yielded estimated nucleated cell counts. Method: immunoSEQ multiplex PCR; TCRdb's copy keeps in-frame clones and lacks some. V, J and clone size are taken as reported in that table, and D and trimming were inferred from the DNA itself. The sample includes about 220,000 clones, 82% of them seen just once. Trimming cost V 5 bases and J 0 bases; bases outside gene matches: 7. The CDR3 is made up of 15 amino acids. CDR1 is SGHVS, CDR2 FNYEAQ, per germline.

The chain recombines TRBV7-6 with TRBJ2-7, with 7 nucleotides matching TRBD1. The source of this sequence is a woman aged 70 to 79 with COVID-19, enrolled during active disease. Sequences were obtained from peripheral blood. CDR3 in amino acids: CASSVGQDSSYEQYF. The CDR3 DNA is TGTGCCAGCAGCGTAGGACAGGATAGCTCCTACGAGCAGTACTTC.